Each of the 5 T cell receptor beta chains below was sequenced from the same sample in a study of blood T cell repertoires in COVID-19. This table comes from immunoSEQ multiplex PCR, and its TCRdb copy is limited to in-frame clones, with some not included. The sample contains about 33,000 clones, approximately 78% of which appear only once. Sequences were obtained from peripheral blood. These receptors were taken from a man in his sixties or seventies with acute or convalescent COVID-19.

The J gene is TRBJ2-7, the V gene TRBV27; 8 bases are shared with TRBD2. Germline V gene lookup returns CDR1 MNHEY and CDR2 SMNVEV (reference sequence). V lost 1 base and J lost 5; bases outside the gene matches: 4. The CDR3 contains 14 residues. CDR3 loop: CASSLLGTSNEQYF. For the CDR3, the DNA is TGTGCCAGCAGTTTATTAGGGACTAGTAACGAGCAGTACTTC.

CDR3 nucleotides: TGTGCCAGCAGCCGTGGAGTGGCGTTCCAAGAGACCCAGTACTTC. Translation: CASSRGVAFQETQYF. V and J are TRBV7-2 and TRBJ2-5; D is unclear. The CDR3 is 15 amino acids. Germline V CDR1 and CDR2: SGHTA, FQGNSA. Trimming shortened V by 5 bases and J by 1 base, and 14 bases separated the two germline ends.

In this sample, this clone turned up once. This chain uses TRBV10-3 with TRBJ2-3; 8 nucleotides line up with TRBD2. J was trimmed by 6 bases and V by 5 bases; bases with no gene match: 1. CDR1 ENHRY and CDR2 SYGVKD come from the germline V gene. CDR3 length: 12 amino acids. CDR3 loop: CAISTGGDTQYF. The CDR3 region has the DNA TGTGCCATCAGTACGGGGGGGGATACGCAGTATTTT.

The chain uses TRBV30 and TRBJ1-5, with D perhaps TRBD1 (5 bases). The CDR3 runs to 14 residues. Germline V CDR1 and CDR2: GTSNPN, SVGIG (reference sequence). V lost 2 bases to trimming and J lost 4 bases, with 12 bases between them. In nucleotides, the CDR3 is TGTGCCTGGAGTTTGGGGGGGGGAAATCAGCCCCAGCATTTT. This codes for CAWSLGGGNQPQHF.

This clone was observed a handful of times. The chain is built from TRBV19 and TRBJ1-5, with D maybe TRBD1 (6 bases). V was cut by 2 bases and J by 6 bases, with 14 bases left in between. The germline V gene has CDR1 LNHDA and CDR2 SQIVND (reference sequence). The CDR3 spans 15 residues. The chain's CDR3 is CASSITSGDAQPQHF. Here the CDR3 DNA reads TGTGCCAGTAGTATAACTTCAGGGGATGCTCAGCCCCAGCATTTT.